A selection of T cell receptor beta chains follows, all from one sample in a study of technical replicates of blood from several donors. Clones were read by immunoSEQ multiplex PCR, and TCRdb kept only the in-frame ones, dropping some. In the table there are around 76,000 clones, roughly 92% of which are singletons. Input material: T cells isolated from PBMCs. The receptor source for this set is a human donor in good health. CDR3s include the opening cysteine and the closing phenylalanine or tryptophan. A D gene is named only where the DNA matches it firmly. Rows give clone size only sometimes, using once, few, many, or a class for an expanded clone.

v_call,j_call,d_call,clone_size,cdr3_nt,cdr3_aa
TRBV5-1,TRBJ1-5,.,.,TGCGCCAGCAGCTTAGGAGGGTACGATAGCAATCAGCCCCAGCATTTT,CASSLGGYDSNQPQHF
TRBV9,TRBJ2-7,TRBD2,once,TGTGCCAGCAGCGCTAGCGGGAGGATGTACGAGCAGTACTTC,CASSASGRMYEQYF
TRBV7-2,TRBJ1-1,.,.,TGTGCCAGCAGCTTAGGAGGGGCAGGGGACACTGAAGCTTTCTTT,CASSLGGAGDTEAFF
TRBV18,TRBJ2-2,.,.,TGTGCCAGCTCACCACCCGGGACATCGAACACCGGGGAGCTGTTTTTT,CASSPPGTSNTGELFF
TRBV27,TRBJ2-1,TRBD1,.,TGTGCCAGCAGGACAGGGGGCAATGAGATCTACAATGAGCAGTTCTTC,CASRTGGNEIYNEQFF
TRBV9,TRBJ1-2,TRBD1,.,TGTGCCAGCAGAGGACAGGGGGCGCCTAACTATGGCTACACCTTC,CASRGQGAPNYGYTF
TRBV25-1,TRBJ2-1,.,.,TGTGCCAGCTGGATCGGGGGTGAGCAGTTCTTC,CASWIGGEQFF
TRBV18,TRBJ2-7,TRBD2,.,TGTGCCAGCTCACCTGGGACTAGCGGGATTCGAGAGCAGTACTTC,CASSPGTSGIREQYF
TRBV6-5,TRBJ2-5,.,.,TGTGCCAGCAGTTACGAGGGAGGCCGAGAGACCCAGTACTTC,CASSYEGGRETQYF
TRBV5-4,TRBJ2-2,TRBD2,.,TGTGCCAGCAGGTCAGCGGGAGGGTTCACCGGGGAGCTGTTTTTT,CASRSAGGFTGELFF
TRBV10-3,TRBJ2-7,.,few,TGTGCCATCAGCTGGAGGGGGGGCGAGCAGTACTTC,CAISWRGGEQYF
TRBV6-5,TRBJ2-7,TRBD2,.,TGTGCCAGCAGTTACTCGACTAGCGGGACCTCCTACGAGCAGTACTTC,CASSYSTSGTSYEQYF
TRBV15,TRBJ2-7,.,once,TGTGCCACCAGCAGAGATAGACAAGCGCAGTACTTC,CATSRDRQAQYF
TRBV5-1,TRBJ1-3,TRBD1,few,TGCGCCAGCAGCGTAGACTCCGGGACAGGGGTTGGAAACACCATATATTTT,CASSVDSGTGVGNTIYF
TRBV6-4,TRBJ2-7,TRBD1,once,TGTGCCAGCAGTAAAGGGACAGGTACCTACGAGCAGTACTTC,CASSKGTGTYEQYF
TRBV2,TRBJ1-1,.,.,TGTGCCAGCAGTGGAGGGAAGACGGGCACTGAAGCTTTCTTT,CASSGGKTGTEAFF
TRBV19,TRBJ2-2,.,.,TGTGCCAGTAGTACCCTGGACTGGGGCACCGGGGAGCTGTTTTTT,CASSTLDWGTGELFF
TRBV4-1,TRBJ1-1,.,.,TGCGCCAGCAGTCGCAGTCCCCCCAGGGTGGATGAGACTGAAGCTTTCTTT,CASSRSPPRVDETEAFF
TRBV7-2,TRBJ1-1,.,.,TGTGCCAGCAGCTTAGTCAGGGAAGGGACTGAAGCTTTCTTT,CASSLVREGTEAFF
TRBV4-3,TRBJ2-7,TRBD2,.,TGCGCCAGCAGCCAAGAAACTAGCGGAGTCTACGAGCAGTACTTC,CASSQETSGVYEQYF
TRBV25-1,TRBJ1-4,.,.,TGTGCCAGCAGTGGACAGATTTTCGGGCGTGAAAAACTGTTTTTT,CASSGQIFGREKLFF
TRBV4-3,TRBJ1-4,TRBD1,.,TGCGCCAGCAGTAGGGACAGGATAGTTGCAACTAATGAAAAACTGTTTTTT,CASSRDRIVATNEKLFF
TRBV7-9,TRBJ2-7,.,few,TGTGCCAGCAGCTTAGGAGGACTTACCTACGAGCAGTACTTC,CASSLGGLTYEQYF
TRBV11-3,TRBJ2-7,.,.,TGTGCCAGCAGCTTAGGGCCGGGGGCCTACGAGCAGTACTTC,CASSLGPGAYEQYF
TRBV4-1,TRBJ2-1,TRBD1,.,TGCGCCAGCAGCCTTGGACAGGGGGCGTTCGGTGAGCAGTTCTTC,CASSLGQGAFGEQFF
TRBV6-6,TRBJ2-3,.,.,TGTGCCAGCAGTAGTAGGGGATGGGGAGGAGATACGCAGTATTTT,CASSSRGWGGDTQYF
TRBV19,TRBJ1-2,.,.,TGTGCCAGTAGTATGAGCACCTATGGCTACACCTTC,CASSMSTYGYTF
TRBV14,TRBJ1-4,.,.,TGTGCCAGCAGCCAAGTTTTGATTCGGGGTCTAAATGAAAAACTGTTTTTT,CASSQVLIRGLNEKLFF
TRBV4-3,TRBJ1-4,.,.,TGCGCCAGCAGCCAAGATGCAGGATCCAATGAAAAACTGTTTTTT,CASSQDAGSNEKLFF
TRBV19,TRBJ1-2,.,.,TGTGCCAGTACCCCGGACTTGCTGGTCTATGGCTACACCTTC,CASTPDLLVYGYTF
TRBV2,TRBJ2-1,TRBD1,.,TGTGCCAGCAGTGAGAAACAGGGGAAATCCTACAATGAGCAGTTCTTC,CASSEKQGKSYNEQFF
TRBV9,TRBJ2-1,TRBD2,.,TGTGCCAGCAGCGTAGAGGCACTAGCGGGATCCTACAATGAGCAGTTCTTC,CASSVEALAGSYNEQFF
TRBV12-5,TRBJ1-1,.,.,TGTGCTAGTGGTTACGGGGAGGACACTGAAGCTTTCTTT,CASGYGEDTEAFF
TRBV7-9,TRBJ2-7,.,.,TGTGCCAGCAGCTCTGTAGTCTACGAGCAGTACTTC,CASSSVVYEQYF
TRBV6-5,TRBJ1-1,.,.,TGTGCCAGCAGTTCAAACATGAACACTGAAGCTTTCTTT,CASSSNMNTEAFF
TRBV6-5,TRBJ1-4,.,once,TGTGCCAGCAGTTACAACGGGCGGGAAGAAAAACTGTTTTTT,CASSYNGREEKLFF
TRBV6-4,TRBJ1-2,.,.,TGTGCCATAGCCTTAGAGGCTTCAAACTATGGCTACACCTTC,CAIALEASNYGYTF